This T cell receptor beta chain was captured in a study of blood T cell repertoires in COVID-19. Across the whole study: There were acute and convalescent COVID-19 samples, and they came from the United States, Italy and Spain. The analysed material was cDNA or gDNA that came from T cells, B-cell-depleted T cells, or PBMCs.

Trimming cost V 1 base and J 3 bases, with 11 bases left between them. The CDR3 covers 16 residues. Germline CDR1 SGHDT, CDR2 YYEEEE. Authors' methods: Reference gene primers were amplified, and this amplification served to estimate nucleated cell counts. The table came from immunoSEQ multiplex PCR; TCRdb's copy has only in-frame clones and leaves some out. From that table come the V and J calls and clone size; the DNA was used to work out D and trimming. This sample has 35,000 to 45,000 clones, with over 80% found just once. Material: peripheral blood. The rearrangement uses TRBV5-6 and TRBJ1-6, with D possibly being TRBD1 (5 bases). The clonotype originates from a man in his forties or fifties with active COVID-19. The CDR3 sequence: CASSLRGLGYNSPLHF. CDR3 in DNA: TGTGCCAGCAGCTTGCGGGGACTCGGCTATAATTCACCCCTCCACTTT.